Listed below are T cell receptor beta chains from one sample, sequenced in a study of T cells in Graves' hyperthyroidism and ophthalmopathy. Via MiXCR, TCRdb re-called the multiplex PCR reads, giving one row per CDR3 protein. The sample has about 580,000 distinct CDR3 sequences; more than 45% are singletons. Source material: peripheral blood or thyroid tissue (not recorded which). These receptors were collected from a woman aged 18-35 years with Graves' hyperthyroidism. The CDR3 runs from the conserved cysteine through the conserved F or W. A D gene is named only where the DNA matches it firmly. Rows give clone size only sometimes, using once, few, many, or a class for an expanded clone.

v_call: TRBV19; j_call: TRBJ2-7; clone_size: many; d_call: NA; cdr3_aa: CASSNWQRPYEQYF; cdr3_nt: TGTGCCAGTAGTAATTGGCAGCGACCCTACGAGCAGTACTTC
v_call: TRBV7-6; j_call: TRBJ2-2; clone_size: NA; d_call: TRBD1; cdr3_aa: CASSLGQGATGEPFF; cdr3_nt: TGTGCCAGCAGCTTGGGACAGGGGGCGACCGGGGAGCCGTTTTTT
v_call: TRBV6-1; j_call: TRBJ2-6; clone_size: NA; d_call: NA; cdr3_aa: CASRLQGTGANVLTF; cdr3_nt: TGTGCCAGCAGGTTGCAGGGAACTGGGGCCAACGTCCTGACTTTC
v_call: TRBV6-5; j_call: TRBJ2-5; clone_size: many; d_call: TRBD2; cdr3_aa: CASRSGLAGWETQYF; cdr3_nt: TGTGCCAGCAGATCAGGGCTAGCGGGATGGGAGACCCAGTACTTC
v_call: TRBV29-1; j_call: TRBJ2-7; clone_size: NA; d_call: TRBD1; cdr3_aa: CSVSGTGAYDEQYF; cdr3_nt: TGCAGCGTCTCCGGGACAGGTGCCTATGACGAGCAGTACTTC
v_call: TRBV10-3; j_call: TRBJ2-7; clone_size: NA; d_call: TRBD2; cdr3_aa: CAISPGLAGEQYF; cdr3_nt: TGTGCCATCAGCCCGGGACTAGCGGGCGAGCAGTACTTC
v_call: TRBV15; j_call: TRBJ2-7; clone_size: few; d_call: TRBD1; cdr3_aa: CATSRGTGGYEQYF; cdr3_nt: TGTGCCACCAGCAGAGGGACAGGGGGCTACGAGCAGTACTTC
v_call: TRBV25-1; j_call: TRBJ2-2; clone_size: NA; d_call: NA; cdr3_aa: CASSEYLLTGELFF; cdr3_nt: TGTGCCAGCAGTGAATATTTGCTGACCGGGGAGCTGTTTTTT
v_call: TRBV3-1; j_call: TRBJ2-5; clone_size: many; d_call: TRBD2; cdr3_aa: CASSPSAGGFQETQYF; cdr3_nt: TGTGCCAGCAGCCCCTCAGCGGGAGGGTTCCAAGAGACCCAGTACTTC
v_call: TRBV6-2/TRBV6-3; j_call: TRBJ2-5; clone_size: many; d_call: TRBD1; cdr3_aa: CASSYSRTGDETQYF; cdr3_nt: TGTGCCAGCAGTTACTCGAGGACAGGGGACGAGACCCAGTACTTC
v_call: TRBV12-3/TRBV12-4; j_call: TRBJ2-1; clone_size: NA; d_call: TRBD2; cdr3_aa: CASRPSMIAGHNEQFF; cdr3_nt: TGTGCCAGCAGGCCATCTATGATAGCGGGACACAATGAGCAGTTCTTC
v_call: TRBV29-1; j_call: TRBJ2-7; clone_size: NA; d_call: TRBD1; cdr3_aa: CSVRAGGAVYEQYF; cdr3_nt: TGCAGCGTTAGGGCAGGGGGAGCGGTCTACGAGCAGTACTTC
v_call: TRBV2; j_call: TRBJ1-1; clone_size: once; d_call: TRBD1; cdr3_aa: CASSEAETGGTEAFF; cdr3_nt: TGTGCCAGCAGTGAAGCGGAGACAGGGGGAACTGAAGCTTTCTTT
v_call: TRBV5-1; j_call: TRBJ1-6; clone_size: NA; d_call: TRBD1; cdr3_aa: CASSPRDRGRSPLHF; cdr3_nt: TGCGCCAGCAGCCCCCGGGACAGGGGGCGTTCACCCCTCCACTTT
v_call: TRBV4-2; j_call: TRBJ1-2; clone_size: many; d_call: NA; cdr3_aa: CASSQEVGGGYGYTF; cdr3_nt: TGTGCCAGCAGCCAAGAAGTGGGGGGGGGCTATGGCTACACCTTC
v_call: TRBV19; j_call: TRBJ2-6; clone_size: NA; d_call: NA; cdr3_aa: CASSITQGGYGANVLTF; cdr3_nt: TGTGCCAGTAGTATCACTCAGGGGGGCTATGGGGCCAACGTCCTGACTTTC
v_call: TRBV13; j_call: TRBJ1-3; clone_size: NA; d_call: NA; cdr3_aa: CASSLLTSGRNTIYF; cdr3_nt: TGTGCCAGCAGCTTACTGACTAGCGGGAGGAACACCATATATTTT
v_call: TRBV4-1; j_call: TRBJ2-2; clone_size: NA; d_call: NA; cdr3_aa: CASSPGVGDAGELFF; cdr3_nt: TGCGCCAGCAGCCCTGGCGTGGGGGACGCCGGGGAGCTGTTTTTT
v_call: TRBV5-6; j_call: TRBJ2-2; clone_size: NA; d_call: TRBD2; cdr3_aa: CASSFPGGGNTGELFF; cdr3_nt: TGTGCCAGCAGCTTTCCAGGCGGGGGGAACACCGGGGAGCTGTTTTTT
v_call: TRBV29-1; j_call: TRBJ2-1; clone_size: NA; d_call: NA; cdr3_aa: CSVSGVANNEQFF; cdr3_nt: TGCAGCGTTTCGGGAGTGGCCAACAATGAGCAGTTCTTC
v_call: TRBV20-1; j_call: TRBJ2-6; clone_size: NA; d_call: NA; cdr3_aa: CSARDVGTNGANVLTF; cdr3_nt: TGCAGTGCTAGAGATGTTGGGACAAATGGGGCCAACGTCCTGACTTTC
v_call: TRBV2; j_call: TRBJ1-5; clone_size: NA; d_call: NA; cdr3_aa: CASSESGGQTSNQPQHF; cdr3_nt: TGTGCCAGCAGTGAATCGGGGGGACAAACGAGCAATCAGCCCCAGCATTTT
v_call: TRBV6-5; j_call: TRBJ2-7; clone_size: NA; d_call: TRBD2; cdr3_aa: CASSRLAAVYEQYF; cdr3_nt: TGTGCCAGCAGTCGGCTAGCGGCAGTCTACGAGCAGTACTTC
v_call: TRBV5-1; j_call: TRBJ1-1; clone_size: NA; d_call: NA; cdr3_aa: CASSLDTGGRTEAFF; cdr3_nt: TGTGCCAGCAGTCTTGACACCGGGGGCCGCACTGAAGCTTTCTTT
v_call: TRBV6-6; j_call: TRBJ2-6; clone_size: many; d_call: NA; cdr3_aa: CASSFIGISGANVLTF; cdr3_nt: TGTGCCAGCAGTTTCATAGGCATCTCTGGGGCCAACGTCCTGACTTTC
v_call: TRBV27; j_call: TRBJ2-5; clone_size: many; d_call: TRBD2; cdr3_aa: CASRWTGTSFETQYF; cdr3_nt: TGTGCCAGCAGATGGACCGGGACTAGCTTCGAGACCCAGTACTTC
v_call: TRBV29-1; j_call: TRBJ2-2; clone_size: many; d_call: NA; cdr3_aa: CSVGRTGELFF; cdr3_nt: TGCAGCGTCGGCCGCACCGGGGAGCTGTTTTTT
v_call: TRBV29-1; j_call: TRBJ2-7; clone_size: NA; d_call: NA; cdr3_aa: CSVELEGVFYEQYF; cdr3_nt: TGCAGCGTTGAATTGGAGGGGGTTTTCTACGAGCAGTACTTC
v_call: TRBV20-1; j_call: TRBJ2-7; clone_size: NA; d_call: NA; cdr3_aa: CSASKTGGFYEQYF; cdr3_nt: TGCAGTGCTAGCAAAACGGGGGGCTTCTACGAGCAGTACTTC
v_call: TRBV5-1; j_call: TRBJ2-7; clone_size: NA; d_call: TRBD1; cdr3_aa: CASSSGQGTSAGQYF; cdr3_nt: TGCGCCAGCAGCTCAGGACAGGGTACCTCGGCTGGGCAGTACTTC